This TCR beta chain derives from a study of blood T cell repertoires in COVID-19. Method: immunoSEQ multiplex PCR; TCRdb's copy keeps in-frame clones and lacks some. In the table there are around 67,000 clones, about three quarters of which are singletons. The V and J ends lost 0 bases and 4 bases, in that order; junction bases with no gene match: 6. Germline V gives CDR1 LGHDT, CDR2 YNNKEL (reference sequence). The CDR3 is 16 residues long. The sequenced material came from peripheral blood. The genes are TRBV3-1 (or the pseudogene TRBV3-2) and TRBJ2-3, with 8 positions matching TRBD1. The sequence came from a woman aged 70-85 years with acute or convalescent COVID-19. The CDR3 bases are TGTGCCAGCAGCCAAGATAGGACAGGGAGGCCAGATACGCAGTATTTT. Amino acid sequence: CASSQDRTGRPDTQYF.